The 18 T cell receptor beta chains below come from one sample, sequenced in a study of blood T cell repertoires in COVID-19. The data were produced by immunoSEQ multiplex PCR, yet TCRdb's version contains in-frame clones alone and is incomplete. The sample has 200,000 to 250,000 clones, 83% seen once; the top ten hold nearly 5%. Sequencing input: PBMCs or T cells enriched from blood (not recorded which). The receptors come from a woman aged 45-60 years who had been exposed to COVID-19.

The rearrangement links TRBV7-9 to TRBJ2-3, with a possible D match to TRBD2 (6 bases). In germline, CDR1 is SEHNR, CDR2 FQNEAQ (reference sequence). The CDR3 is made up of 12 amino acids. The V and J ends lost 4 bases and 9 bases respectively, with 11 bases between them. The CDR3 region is CASSSEAGTQYF. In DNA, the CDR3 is TGTGCCAGCAGCTCTGAAGCGGGCACGCAGTATTTT.

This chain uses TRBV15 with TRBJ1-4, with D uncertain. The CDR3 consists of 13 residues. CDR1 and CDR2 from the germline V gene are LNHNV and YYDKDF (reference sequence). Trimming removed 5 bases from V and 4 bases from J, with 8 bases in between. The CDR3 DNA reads TGTGCCACCAGCTCACGACTTAATGAAAAACTGTTTTTT. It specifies CATSSRLNEKLFF.

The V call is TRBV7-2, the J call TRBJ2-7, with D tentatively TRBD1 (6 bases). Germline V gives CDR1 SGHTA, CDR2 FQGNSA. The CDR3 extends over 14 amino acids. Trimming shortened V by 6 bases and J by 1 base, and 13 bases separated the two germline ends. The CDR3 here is CASSRQVGSYEQYF. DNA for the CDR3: TGTGCCAGCAGTCGACAGGTGGGATCCTACGAGCAGTACTTC.

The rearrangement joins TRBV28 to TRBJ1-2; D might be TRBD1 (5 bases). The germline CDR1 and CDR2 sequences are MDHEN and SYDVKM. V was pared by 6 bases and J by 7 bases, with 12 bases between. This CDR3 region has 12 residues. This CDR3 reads CASSQTVRGYTF. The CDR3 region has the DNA TGTGCCAGCAGCCAGACAGTTCGTGGCTACACCTTC.

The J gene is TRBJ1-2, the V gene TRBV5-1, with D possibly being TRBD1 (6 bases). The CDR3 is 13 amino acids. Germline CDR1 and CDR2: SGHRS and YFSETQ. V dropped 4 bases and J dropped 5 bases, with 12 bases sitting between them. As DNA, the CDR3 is TGCGCCAGCAGCCCGGGGGGGCTTTATGGCTACACCTTC. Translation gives CASSPGGLYGYTF.

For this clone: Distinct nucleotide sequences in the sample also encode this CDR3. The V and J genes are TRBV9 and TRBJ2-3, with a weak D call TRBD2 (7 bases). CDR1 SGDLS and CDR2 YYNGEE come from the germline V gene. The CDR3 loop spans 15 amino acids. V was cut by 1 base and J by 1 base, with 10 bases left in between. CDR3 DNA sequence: TGTGCCAGCAGCGTAAGGGGGGGAGGCACAGATACGCAGTATTTT. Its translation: CASSVRGGGTDTQYF.

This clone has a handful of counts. The DNA of the CDR3 is TGTGCCAGCAGTTCCGGGGATCAGCCCCAGCATTTT. Its translation: CASSSGDQPQHF. The gene calls are TRBV28 and TRBJ1-5; no clear D. The CDR3 runs 12 residues. Trimming shortened V by 4 bases and J by 5 bases, and 6 bases separated the two germline ends. The V gene's germline CDR1 is MDHEN and CDR2 SYDVKM.

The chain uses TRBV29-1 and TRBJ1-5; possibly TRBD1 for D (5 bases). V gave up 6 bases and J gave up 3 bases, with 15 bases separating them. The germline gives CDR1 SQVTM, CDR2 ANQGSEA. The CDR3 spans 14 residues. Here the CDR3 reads CSVRWQGLNQPQHF. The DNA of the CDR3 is TGCAGCGTCCGGTGGCAGGGACTCAATCAGCCCCAGCATTTT.

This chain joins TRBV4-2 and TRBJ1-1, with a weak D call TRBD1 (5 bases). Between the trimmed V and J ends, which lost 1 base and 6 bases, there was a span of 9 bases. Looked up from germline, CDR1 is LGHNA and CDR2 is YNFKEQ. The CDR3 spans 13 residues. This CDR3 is CASSQAGKPEAFF. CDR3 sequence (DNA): TGTGCCAGCAGCCAAGCAGGGAAACCTGAAGCTTTCTTT.

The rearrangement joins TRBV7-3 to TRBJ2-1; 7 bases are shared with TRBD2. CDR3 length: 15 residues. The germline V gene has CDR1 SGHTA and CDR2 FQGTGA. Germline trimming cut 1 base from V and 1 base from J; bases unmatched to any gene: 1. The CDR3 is CASSLRRGSYNEQFF. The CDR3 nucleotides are TGTGCCAGCAGCTTAAGGCGGGGGTCCTACAATGAGCAGTTCTTC.

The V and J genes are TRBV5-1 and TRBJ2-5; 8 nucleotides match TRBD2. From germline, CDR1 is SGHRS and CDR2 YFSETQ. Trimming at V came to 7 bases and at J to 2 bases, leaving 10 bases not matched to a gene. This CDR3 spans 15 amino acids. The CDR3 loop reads CASWAGSGVQETQYF. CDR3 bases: TGCGCCAGCTGGGCCGGTAGCGGGGTTCAAGAGACCCAGTACTTC. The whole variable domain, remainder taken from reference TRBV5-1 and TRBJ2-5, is KAGVTQTPRYLIKTRGQQVTLSCSPISGHRSVSWYQQTPGQGLQFLFEYFSETQRNKGNFPGRFSGRQFSNSRSEMNVSTLELGDSALYLCASWAGSGVQETQYFGPGTRLLVL.

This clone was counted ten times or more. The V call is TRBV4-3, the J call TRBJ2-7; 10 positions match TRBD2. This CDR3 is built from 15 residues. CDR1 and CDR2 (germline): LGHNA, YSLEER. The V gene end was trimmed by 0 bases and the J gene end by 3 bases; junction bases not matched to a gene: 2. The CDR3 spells CASSQEERGGYEQYF. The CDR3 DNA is TGCGCCAGCAGCCAAGAGGAGCGGGGGGGCTACGAGCAGTACTTC.

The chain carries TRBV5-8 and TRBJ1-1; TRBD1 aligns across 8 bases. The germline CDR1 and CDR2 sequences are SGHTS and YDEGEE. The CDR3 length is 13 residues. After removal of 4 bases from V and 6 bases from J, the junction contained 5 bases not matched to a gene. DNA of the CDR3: TGTGCCAGCAGCCTAAACAGGGGGGCTGAAGCTTTCTTT. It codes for CASSLNRGAEAFF. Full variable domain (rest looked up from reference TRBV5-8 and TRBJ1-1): EAGVTQSPTHLIKTRGQQATLRCSPISGHTSVYWYQQALGLGLQFLLWYDEGEERNRGNFPPRFSGRQFPNYSSELNVNALELEDSALYLCASSLNRGAEAFFGQGTRLTVV.

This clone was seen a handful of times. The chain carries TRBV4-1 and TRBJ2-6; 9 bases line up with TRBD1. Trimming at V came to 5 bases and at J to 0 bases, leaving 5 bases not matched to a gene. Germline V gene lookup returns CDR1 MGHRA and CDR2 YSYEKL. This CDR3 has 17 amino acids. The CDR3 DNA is TGCGCCAGCAGCTCAGACAGGGGGTACTCTGGGGCCAACGTCCTGACTTTC. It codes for CASSSDRGYSGANVLTF.

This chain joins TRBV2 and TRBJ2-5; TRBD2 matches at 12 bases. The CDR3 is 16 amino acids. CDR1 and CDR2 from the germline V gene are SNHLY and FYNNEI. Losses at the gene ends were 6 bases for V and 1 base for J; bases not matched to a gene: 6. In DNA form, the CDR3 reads TGTGCCAGCAGGGCTGGGACTAGCGGGCCCCAAGAGACCCAGTACTTC. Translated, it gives CASRAGTSGPQETQYF.

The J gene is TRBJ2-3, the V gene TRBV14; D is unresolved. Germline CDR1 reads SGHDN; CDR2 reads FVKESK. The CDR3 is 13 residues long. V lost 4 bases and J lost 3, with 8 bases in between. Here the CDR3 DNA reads TGTGCCAGCAGCCGCCTACTAACAGATACGCAGTATTTT. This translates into CASSRLLTDTQYF.

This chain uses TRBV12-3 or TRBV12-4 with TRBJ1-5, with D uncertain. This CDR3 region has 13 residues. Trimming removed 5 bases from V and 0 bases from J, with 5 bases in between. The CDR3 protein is CASSRLSNQPQHF. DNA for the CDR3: TGTGCCAGCAGTCGTCTTAGCAATCAGCCCCAGCATTTT.

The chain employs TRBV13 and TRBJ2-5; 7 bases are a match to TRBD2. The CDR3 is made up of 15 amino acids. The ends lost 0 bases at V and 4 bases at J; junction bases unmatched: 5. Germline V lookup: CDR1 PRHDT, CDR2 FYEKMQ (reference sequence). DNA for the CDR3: TGTGCCAGCAGCTTAGGAGCAGCGGGGTTAGAGACCCAGTACTTC. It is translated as CASSLGAAGLETQYF. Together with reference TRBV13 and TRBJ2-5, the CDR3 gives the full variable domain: AAGVIQSPRHLIKEKRETATLKCYPIPRHDTVYWYQQGPGQDPQFLISFYEKMQSDKGSIPDRFSAQQFSDYHSELNMSSLELGDSALYFCASSLGAAGLETQYFGPGTRLLVL.